The 15 T cell receptor beta chains presented below share a single source sample, sequenced in a study of OX40 agonist ivuxolimab in advanced cancers. Only in-frame clones appear in the TCRdb table, and some are missing; sequencing was by immunoSEQ multiplex PCR. The sample lists around 100,000 clones; 91% were seen once. Sequenced here: CD4+ or CD8+ T cells sorted from blood, sampled in a trial of the OX40 agonist ivuxolimab. Every receptor here comes from an adult with an advanced solid tumor such as melanoma, head and neck, liver or kidney cancer.

J is TRBJ1-5 and V is TRBV28; no firm D call. The germline V gene has CDR1 MDHEN and CDR2 SYDVKM. V was cut by 10 bases and J by 0 bases, with 7 bases left in between. The CDR3 totals 12 residues. CDR3 nucleotides: TGTGCCACTGGAAATAGCAATCAGCCCCAGCATTTT. Protein: CATGNSNQPQHF.

CDR3 in DNA: TGCGCCAGCAGTGTGAACAGGGTCGATGGCTACACCTTC. It encodes CASSVNRVDGYTF. V gene TRBV10-2 combines with J gene TRBJ1-2, with D maybe TRBD1 (6 bases). V lost 4 bases, J lost 6 bases, and 12 bases lay in between. Germline CDR1 and CDR2: WSHSY and SAAADI. The CDR3 runs to 13 residues.

The table lists this clone with a count of one. The V call is TRBV5-5, the J call TRBJ2-7; 8 positions agree with TRBD2. Per germline, CDR1 SGHKS and CDR2 YYEKEE (reference sequence). This CDR3 spans 16 amino acids. V lost 1 base to trimming and J lost 3 bases; unmatched junction nucleotides: 9. The chain's CDR3 is CASSLISTGGRYEQYF. CDR3 coding DNA: TGTGCCAGCAGCTTGATTTCGACGGGAGGGCGCTACGAGCAGTACTTC. Together with reference TRBV5-5 and TRBJ2-7, the CDR3 gives the full variable domain: DAGVTQSPTHLIKTRGQQVTLRCSPISGHKSVSWYQQVLGQGPQFIFQYYEKEERGRGNFPDRFSARQFPNYSSELNVNALLLGDSALYLCASSLISTGGRYEQYFGPGTRLTVT.

The V call is TRBV7-9, the J call TRBJ1-3; 11 nucleotides align to TRBD1. The junction had 7 bases not matched to a gene; V was cut back by 5 bases and J by 4 bases. The germline gives CDR1 SEHNR, CDR2 FQNEAQ (reference sequence). The CDR3 totals 16 residues. The CDR3 sequence is CASSRRDRGTGNTIYF. CDR3 coding DNA: TGTGCCAGCAGCCGCCGGGACAGGGGGACCGGAAACACCATATATTTT.

This chain links TRBV2 with TRBJ1-1, with D perhaps matching TRBD1 (5 bases). Between the trimmed V and J ends, which lost 3 bases and 3 bases, there was a span of 11 bases. CDR3 length: 14 amino acids. Germline CDR1 SNHLY, CDR2 FYNNEI. CDR3 sequence: CASSEWGSDTEAFF. In DNA form, the CDR3 reads TGTGCCAGCAGTGAGTGGGGCTCAGACACTGAAGCTTTCTTT.

The chain joins TRBV9 to TRBJ1-4, with 9 nucleotides matching TRBD1. The CDR3 totals 15 residues. In germline, CDR1 is SGDLS, CDR2 YYNGEE. The V and J ends lost 0 bases and 8 bases, in that order; junction bases with no gene match: 5. The CDR3 region is CASSVGGGTGEKLFF. CDR3 nucleotides: TGTGCCAGCAGCGTAGGAGGTGGGACAGGGGAAAAACTGTTTTTT.

This clone was counted a few times. The V and J genes are TRBV6-5 and TRBJ2-1, with 14 bases matching TRBD2. This CDR3 is built from 16 residues. Germline CDR1 is MNHEY and CDR2 is SVGAGI. V lost 0 bases to trimming and J lost 7 bases; unmatched junction nucleotides: 2. The CDR3 sequence: CASSYSGLAGGNEQFF. The CDR3 DNA reads as TGTGCCAGCAGTTACTCAGGACTAGCGGGAGGAAATGAGCAGTTCTTC.

This clone appeared a single time. The V call is TRBV5-4, the J call TRBJ1-4; perhaps TRBD1 as D (6 bases). Germline V gene lookup returns CDR1 SGHNT and CDR2 YYREEE (reference sequence). Trimming pared 4 bases from V and 8 bases from J, leaving 18 bases between. This CDR3 spans 15 amino acids. CDR3 loop: CASSPGRGRGEKLFF. CDR3 nucleotides: TGTGCCAGCAGCCCGGGCCGGGGGCGAGGGGAAAAACTGTTTTTT.

The chain employs TRBV15 and TRBJ1-2; D gene uncertain. This CDR3 contains 13 residues. With 1 base removed from V and 4 bases from J, the gap between germline ends came to 7 bases. Germline V gene lookup returns CDR1 LNHNV and CDR2 YYDKDF (reference sequence). The CDR3 region is CATSRVNAYGYTF. In DNA, the CDR3 is TGTGCCACCAGCAGAGTTAACGCCTATGGCTACACCTTC. Filled out from reference TRBV15 and TRBJ1-2, the complete variable domain reads DAMVIQNPRYQVTQFGKPVTLSCSQTLNHNVMYWYQQKSSQAPKLLFHYYDKDFNNEADTPDNFQSRRPNTSFCFLDIRSPGLGDTAMYLCATSRVNAYGYTFGSGTRLTVV.

This rearrangement joins TRBV28 to TRBJ2-3, with D uncertain. The CDR3 totals 12 residues. Trimming stripped 3 bases from V and 4 bases from J, with 5 bases between. In germline, CDR1 is MDHEN, CDR2 SYDVKM. The CDR3 is CASSFGADTQYF. In DNA form, the CDR3 reads TGTGCCAGCAGTTTTGGGGCAGATACGCAGTATTTT.

The rearrangement uses TRBV6-5 and TRBJ2-7; the D gene is possibly TRBD1 (6 bases). Germline-derived CDR1 and CDR2 are MNHEY and SVGAGI. Trimming took 2 bases from V and 4 from J, leaving 12 bases between them. This CDR3 is built from 14 residues. Written as DNA, the CDR3 is TGTGCCAGCAGTTACAGGACAGCGATATACGAGCAGTACTTC. Its protein is CASSYRTAIYEQYF.

The chain employs TRBV4-1 and TRBJ2-2; 11 bases agree with TRBD2. CDR3 length equals 18 residues. In germline, CDR1 is MGHRA, CDR2 YSYEKL. The V and J ends lost 2 bases and 4 bases, in that order; junction bases with no gene match: 9. Here the CDR3 DNA reads TGCGCCAGCAGCCAAAGAAGATTAGCGGGAGGGGGCACCGGGGAGCTGTTTTTT. As protein: CASSQRRLAGGGTGELFF.

The chain carries TRBV7-3 and TRBJ2-3; D perhaps matches TRBD2 (6 bases). Trimming left V 6 bases short and J 2 bases short, with 12 bases between. The CDR3 loop spans 14 amino acids. Germline-derived CDR1 and CDR2 are SGHTA and FQGTGA. CDR3 loop: CASSQPGLTDTQYF. In DNA form, the CDR3 reads TGTGCCAGCAGTCAACCGGGACTCACAGATACGCAGTATTTT.

This clone was found a few times. The chain uses TRBV4-2 and TRBJ1-2; D remains ambiguous. Per the germline V gene, CDR1 is LGHNA and CDR2 is YNFKEQ. Trimming left V 11 bases short and J 7 bases short, with 17 bases between. The CDR3 loop spans 12 amino acids. The CDR3 coding sequence is TGTGCCGCCCGCCTGAGGGAAGGTGGCTACACCTTC. Amino acid sequence: CAARLREGGYTF.

V and J are TRBV4-2 and TRBJ2-1; maybe TRBD2 (6 bases). The CDR3 has 15 residues. Germline lookup yields CDR1 LGHNA and CDR2 YNFKEQ. V lost 0 bases, J lost 4 bases, and 10 bases lay in between. CDR3: CASSQDWTTYNEQFF. The CDR3 DNA follows: TGTGCCAGCAGCCAAGACTGGACTACTTACAATGAGCAGTTCTTC.